This T cell receptor beta chain was recovered during a study of blood T cell repertoires in COVID-19. In the study overall: Sites across the United States, Italy and Spain contributed samples from acute and convalescent COVID-19.

This clone was seen a single time. This CDR3 has 18 residues. Germline CDR1 and CDR2: SGHAT and FQNNGV. Trimming took 3 bases from V and 2 from J; bases not matched to a gene: 14. Here immunoSEQ multiplex PCR was the method, and the copy in TCRdb shows in-frame clones only, minus some. The data show around 190,000 clones, with 70% to 90% seen just once and roughly a sixth held by the top ten. Seattle's cohort entered during active infection and was followed longitudinally. The sample was peripheral blood. The chain joins TRBV11-2 to TRBJ2-7; 9 bases map to TRBD2. This sequence originates from a man in his fifties or sixties with COVID-19, enrolled during active disease. CDR3 sequence (DNA): TGTGCCAGCAGCTTGCTCGCCACTTATAGCGGGGGTACCTACGAGCAGTACTTC. The encoded protein is CASSLLATYSGGTYEQYF.